The 2 T cell receptor beta chains given below trace back to one sample, sequenced in a study of CD8 T cells in ankylosing spondylitis. In TCRdb, the 5' RACE reads were re-called with MiXCR into one record per CDR3 protein. The sample lists 45,000 to 65,000 distinct CDR3 sequences, about 7% occurring once. What was sequenced was blood, either unsorted or a sorted T cell fraction (not recorded which). The receptors shown here come from a female donor with ankylosing spondylitis or in good health (not recorded which).

This clonotype was seen many times. V gene TRBV3-1 combines with J gene TRBJ1-4, with a tentative D call TRBD1 (5 bases). There are 14 residues in the CDR3. V lost 4 bases and J lost 3, with 9 bases in between. Germline V CDR1 and CDR2: LGHDT, YNNKEL (reference sequence). The CDR3 DNA is TGTGCCAGCAGCCTCAGACAGCCTAATGAAAAACTGTTTTTT. Its protein is CASSLRQPNEKLFF.

This clonotype was counted ten times or more. V gene TRBV29-1 combines with J gene TRBJ1-2, with D possibly TRBD1 on 6 matching bases. The germline V gene has CDR1 SQVTM and CDR2 ANQGSEA. V lost 2 bases and J 0 bases, leaving 13 bases between the germline ends. The CDR3 has 15 amino acids. The CDR3 here is CSVETPGETNYGYTF. DNA of the CDR3: TGCAGCGTTGAAACACCAGGGGAGACTAACTATGGCTACACCTTC.